One and the same sample provided the 20 T cell receptor beta chains below, sequenced in a study of CD8+ T cells in alopecia areata. RNA, once extracted, was reverse transcribed into cDNA for use as the sequencing template. Clones were read by immunoSEQ multiplex PCR, and TCRdb kept only the in-frame ones, dropping some. The sample includes under 150,000 clones, about two thirds of them seen just once. The specimen sequenced was CD8+ T cells sorted from blood. The source of these receptors is a human donor in good health.

This clone was observed a few times. The chain employs TRBV29-1 and TRBJ1-1; the match to TRBD1 covers 10 bases. The CDR3 totals 14 residues. V was clipped by 1 base and J by 1 base; unmatched bases: 0. CDR1 and CDR2 (germline): SQVTM, ANQGSEA. The CDR3 is CSVEGDRGNTEAFF. The CDR3 region has the DNA TGCAGCGTTGAAGGGGACAGGGGGAACACTGAAGCTTTCTTT. Full variable domain (outside the CDR3, taken from reference TRBV29-1 and TRBJ1-1): SAVISQKPSRDICQRGTSLTIQCQVDSQVTMMFWYRQQPGQSLTLIATANQGSEATYESGFVIDKFPISRPNLTFSTLTVSNMSPEDSSIYLCSVEGDRGNTEAFFGQGTRLTVV.

Here the CDR3 DNA reads TGTGCCAGCACCAAGGACGGCCTGGAATTGTACTTC. Translation: CASTKDGLELYF. The V call is TRBV2, the J call TRBJ2-7; D not resolved. Per the germline V gene, CDR1 is SNHLY and CDR2 is FYNNEI. The CDR3 has 12 residues. Trimming cost V 7 bases and J 12 bases, with 19 bases left between them.

This chain joins TRBV29-1 and TRBJ1-1; TRBD1 agrees at 7 bases. The V gene end was trimmed by 4 bases and the J gene end by 5 bases; junction bases not matched to a gene: 7. The CDR3 totals 13 residues. Germline V lookup: CDR1 SQVTM, CDR2 ANQGSEA. DNA for the CDR3: TGCAGCGTTGTCCCAGGGGGAGGAACTGAAGCTTTCTTT. It translates to CSVVPGGGTEAFF.

The chain couples TRBV2 to TRBJ2-2; no firm D call. CDR3 length: 14 amino acids. With 0 bases removed from V and 7 bases from J, the gap between germline ends came to 9 bases. Germline values: CDR1 SNHLY, CDR2 FYNNEI. The CDR3, as DNA: TGTGCCAGCAGTGAAGCTAAATTCGTCGGGGAGCTGTTTTTT. Residues: CASSEAKFVGELFF.

The rearrangement joins TRBV7-2 to TRBJ2-3; D unresolved. V was trimmed by 5 bases and J by 8 bases, leaving 8 bases between them. The CDR3 is 11 amino acids. In germline, CDR1 is SGHTA, CDR2 FQGNSA. The DNA for the CDR3 is TGTGCCAGCAGCCCCTCGGGTACGCAGTATTTT. Amino acid sequence: CASSPSGTQYF. The entire variable domain, with the rest obtained from reference TRBV7-2 and TRBJ2-3, is as follows: GAGVSQSPSNKVTEKGKDVELRCDPISGHTALYWYRQSLGQGLEFLIYFQGNSAPDKSGLPSDRFSAERTGGSVSTLTIQRTQQEDSAVYLCASSPSGTQYFGPGTRLTVL.

V usage is TRBV29-1 and J usage is TRBJ1-2; D not resolved. The V end lost 3 bases, the J end lost 0 bases, and 11 bases lay between the germline ends. The germline gives CDR1 SQVTM, CDR2 ANQGSEA. This CDR3 comprises 14 residues. The CDR3 protein is CSVDFPATNYGYTF. The CDR3 DNA reads TGCAGCGTTGATTTCCCCGCCACTAACTATGGCTACACCTTC. Together with reference TRBV29-1 and TRBJ1-2, the CDR3 gives the full variable domain: SAVISQKPSRDICQRGTSLTIQCQVDSQVTMMFWYRQQPGQSLTLIATANQGSEATYESGFVIDKFPISRPNLTFSTLTVSNMSPEDSSIYLCSVDFPATNYGYTFGSGTRLTVV.

This clone was found a few times. V is TRBV2 and J is TRBJ2-7; D unresolved. CDR1 is SNHLY, CDR2 FYNNEI, per germline. Trimming took off 5 bases at V and 4 bases at J, with 12 bases between the two ends. CDR3 length equals 13 residues. The CDR3 DNA sequence: TGTGCCAGCAGTTCTGGCAGGATGTACGAGCAGTACTTC. Protein product: CASSSGRMYEQYF.

V gene TRBV6-1 combines with J gene TRBJ2-1; D not certain. This CDR3 spans 17 amino acids. Trimming cost V 2 bases and J 0 bases, with 14 bases left between them. CDR1 MNHNS and CDR2 SASEGT come from the germline V gene. CDR3 coding DNA: TGTGCCAGCAGTGAACTTGGCGGTCTGCCCTCCTACAATGAGCAGTTCTTC. Translation gives CASSELGGLPSYNEQFF.

J is TRBJ2-1 and V is TRBV11-2; 7 bases fit TRBD2. Germline assignment: CDR1 SGHAT and CDR2 FQNNGV. J was trimmed by 3 bases and V by 0 bases; bases with no gene match: 2. The CDR3 extends over 15 amino acids. CDR3 in amino acids: CASSLEAGDYNEQFF. The CDR3 DNA sequence: TGTGCCAGCAGCTTAGAGGCGGGAGACTACAATGAGCAGTTCTTC.

This clone came up a few times. The chain combines TRBV6-5 with TRBJ1-1; D gene unclear. The ends were cut back, 0 bases at V and 0 bases at J, with 11 bases in the middle. The CDR3 is 16 amino acids. The germline gives CDR1 MNHEY, CDR2 SVGAGI. Written as DNA, the CDR3 is TGTGCCAGCAGTTACTCCCTCACAGAGATGAACACTGAAGCTTTCTTT. Encoded protein: CASSYSLTEMNTEAFF.

Only a few counts were recorded for this clone. The genes are TRBV5-1 and TRBJ2-1, with D possibly called TRBD1 or TRBD2 (5 bases each). Germline V gene data show CDR1 as SGHRS and CDR2 as YFSETQ. This CDR3 region has 15 residues. V gave up 5 bases and J gave up 0 bases, with 12 bases separating them. The CDR3 protein is CASRNGASSYNEQFF. The CDR3 DNA reads TGCGCCAGCAGGAACGGGGCCAGCTCCTACAATGAGCAGTTCTTC.

This chain joins TRBV19 and TRBJ2-7; TRBD2 aligns across 13 bases. The V and J ends lost 3 bases and 6 bases, in that order; junction bases with no gene match: 2. Per germline, CDR1 LNHDA and CDR2 SQIVND (reference sequence). The CDR3 runs 14 residues. CDR3 residues: CASSIGTSGTEQYF. The CDR3 nucleotides are TGTGCCAGTAGTATCGGGACTAGCGGGACCGAGCAGTACTTC.

This clone was detected a few times. The V call is TRBV29-1, the J call TRBJ2-7, with unresolved D. The V gene's germline CDR1 is SQVTM and CDR2 ANQGSEA. This CDR3 comprises 13 residues. The V and J ends lost 4 bases and 2 bases respectively, with 12 bases between them. CDR3 region: CSVVVDSTYEQYF. The CDR3 DNA sequence: TGCAGCGTTGTAGTTGACTCCACCTACGAGCAGTACTTC.

V usage is TRBV5-6 and J usage is TRBJ1-2; the D is unclear. With 3 bases removed from V and 6 bases from J, the gap between germline ends came to 15 bases. Per the germline V gene, CDR1 is SGHDT and CDR2 is YYEEEE. This CDR3 has 14 amino acids. The CDR3 protein is CASSYLGSADGYTF. The CDR3 DNA sequence: TGTGCCAGCAGCTATCTCGGGTCGGCCGATGGCTACACCTTC.

This clone was counted between two and nine times. The V and J genes are TRBV27 and TRBJ1-2, with D perhaps TRBD1 (5 bases). CDR3 length equals 14 residues. Germline V CDR1 and CDR2: MNHEY, SMNVEV (reference sequence). With 4 bases removed from V and 4 bases from J, the gap between germline ends came to 13 bases. The CDR3 bases are TGTGCCAGCAGTTCAAAGGACAAGGGCTATGGCTACACCTTC. Translated: CASSSKDKGYGYTF.

This clone was seen only a few times. V is TRBV6-1 and J is TRBJ2-2; TRBD1 matches at 7 bases. Germline V gives CDR1 MNHNS, CDR2 SASEGT. The CDR3 runs to 18 residues. J was trimmed by 3 bases and V by 2 bases; bases with no gene match: 12. The DNA of the CDR3 is TGTGCCAGCAGTGAAAGGAGGAGTCGACAGGGTCACACCGGGGAGCTGTTTTTT. It codes for CASSERRSRQGHTGELFF.

This clone has a single count. The chain couples TRBV28 to TRBJ2-1; 14 nucleotides agree with TRBD2. Germline CDR1 is MDHEN and CDR2 is SYDVKM. V gave up 3 bases and J gave up 9 bases; unmatched junction bases: 7. CDR3 length: 16 residues. The chain's CDR3 is CASSFGTSGRSGEQFF. The CDR3 nucleotides read TGTGCCAGCAGTTTCGGGACTAGCGGGAGATCGGGTGAGCAGTTCTTC.

Here the CDR3 DNA reads TGTGCCAGCCGTTCACCGGGTGATACGCAGTATTTT. Translated: CASRSPGDTQYF. The rearrangement joins TRBV27 to TRBJ2-3, with D uncertain. Per germline, CDR1 MNHEY and CDR2 SMNVEV (reference sequence). Trimming took off 8 bases at V and 6 bases at J, with 12 bases between the two ends. The CDR3 is 12 amino acids.

This rearrangement joins TRBV7-9 to TRBJ2-1, with TRBD2 matching 10 bases. The germline V gene has CDR1 SEHNR and CDR2 FQNEAQ (reference sequence). The V and J ends lost 5 bases and 7 bases, in that order; junction bases with no gene match: 17. The CDR3 extends over 18 amino acids. The CDR3 loop reads CASSLDGASGSVGNEQFF. The CDR3 region has the DNA TGTGCCAGCAGCCTAGATGGGGCTAGCGGGAGTGTAGGGAATGAGCAGTTCTTC.

The chain is built from TRBV30 and TRBJ1-1, with D unresolved. Per germline, CDR1 GTSNPN and CDR2 SVGIG (reference sequence). V lost 6 bases to trimming and J lost 1 base, with 12 bases between them. The CDR3 loop spans 13 amino acids. In DNA form, the CDR3 reads TGTGCCTGCCTCTTTTCGGGGAACACTGAAGCTTTCTTT. Amino acid sequence: CACLFSGNTEAFF.